The clone carrying this TCR beta chain was counted ten times or more. The CDR3 consists of 15 residues. V gave up 2 bases and J gave up 4 bases, with 15 bases separating them. Germline CDR1 SGHRS, CDR2 YFSETQ. The data belong to a study of early T cells in non-severe SARS-CoV-2 infection. Turning to the study itself: Chains from this unsorted whole-blood bulk RNA could not be paired.

Individual cDNA molecules received unique molecular identifiers during library preparation. TCRdb re-called the 5' RACE reads through MiXCR, storing one row per CDR3 protein. Among about 100,000 distinct CDR3 sequences, roughly 10% were seen once, and the ten largest hold more than 6.5%. The chain recombines TRBV5-1 with TRBJ2-5; possibly TRBD2 for D (6 bases). This TCR was sampled from an adult who was a healthcare worker with PCR-confirmed SARS-CoV-2 infection or an uninfected control (not recorded which). The sequenced sample was whole blood. Here the CDR3 reads CASSFNGRTGETQYF. CDR3 DNA: TGCGCCAGCAGCTTTAACGGGAGAACGGGAGAGACCCAGTACTTC.